The 30 T cell receptor beta chains below all came from one sample that was sequenced in a study of T cell responses to AZD1222 COVID-19 vaccine. The data were produced by immunoSEQ multiplex PCR, yet TCRdb's version contains in-frame clones alone and is incomplete. The data hold about 76,000 clones, with 90% observed a single time. This specimen consisted of peripheral blood, obtained on day 0 of AZD1222 vaccination. All receptors derive from an adult in good health.

The genes are TRBV4-2 and TRBJ2-1, with TRBD2 identical over 11 bases. J lost 5 bases, V lost 1 base, and 7 bases had no gene match. This CDR3 comprises 17 residues. Germline V CDR1 and CDR2: LGHNA, YNFKEQ. CDR3 in amino acids: CASSQALAGGRDNEQFF. The CDR3 bases are TGTGCCAGCAGCCAAGCCTTAGCGGGGGGGCGAGACAATGAGCAGTTCTTC.

The V and J genes are TRBV11-2 and TRBJ1-1; D call uncertain. Trimming stripped 2 bases from V and 1 base from J, with 11 bases between. This CDR3 has 15 residues. Per germline, CDR1 SGHAT and CDR2 FQNNGV. Here the CDR3 reads CASSLNGVWNTEAFF. CDR3 bases: TGTGCCAGCAGCTTAAACGGGGTGTGGAACACTGAAGCTTTCTTT.

V gene TRBV24-1 combines with J gene TRBJ2-1; TRBD2 agrees at 8 bases. Trimming cost V 4 bases and J 3 bases; bases outside gene matches: 4. Per the germline V gene, CDR1 is KGHDR and CDR2 is SFDVKD. The CDR3 is made up of 15 amino acids. The chain's CDR3 is CATSEASGFYNEQFF. Written as DNA, the CDR3 is TGTGCCACCAGTGAGGCTAGCGGGTTCTACAATGAGCAGTTCTTC.

V gene TRBV6-1 combines with J gene TRBJ1-1, with a weak D call TRBD1 (5 bases). This CDR3 region has 14 residues. Germline CDR1 MNHNS, CDR2 SASEGT. Trimming removed 7 bases from V and 0 bases from J, with 12 bases in between. The CDR3 sequence is CASIYADMNTEAFF. CDR3 in DNA: TGTGCCAGCATCTATGCGGACATGAACACTGAAGCTTTCTTT.

This clone was detected only a few times. The V and J genes are TRBV6-2 or TRBV6-3 and TRBJ2-7, with 7 bases identical to TRBD2. V lost 6 bases to trimming and J lost 3 bases; unmatched junction nucleotides: 14. The CDR3 is 16 amino acids. Per the germline V gene, CDR1 is MNHEY and CDR2 is SVGEGT. CDR3 residues: CASSTLLAKGVYEQYF. The CDR3 nucleotides are TGTGCCAGCAGCACCCTACTAGCGAAAGGAGTCTACGAGCAGTACTTC.

The V call is TRBV9, the J call TRBJ2-2; 7 bases are a match to TRBD2. The CDR3 totals 18 residues. Trimming removed 0 bases from V and 2 bases from J; junction bases left unmatched: 10. Germline V lookup: CDR1 SGDLS, CDR2 YYNGEE. The CDR3 region has the DNA TGTGCCAGCAGCGTAGTTCCTAGCGGAAAATTTAACACCGGGGAGCTGTTTTTT. This sequence encodes CASSVVPSGKFNTGELFF.

J is TRBJ2-7 and V is TRBV5-1, with TRBD1 matching 8 bases. The germline CDR1 and CDR2 sequences are SGHRS and YFSETQ. The V gene end was trimmed by 4 bases and the J gene end by 2 bases; junction bases not matched to a gene: 8. The CDR3 totals 15 residues. The CDR3 spells CASSGGQATAYEQYF. The CDR3 bases are TGCGCCAGCAGCGGGGGACAGGCGACCGCCTACGAGCAGTACTTC.

This chain connects TRBV20-1 to TRBJ2-5; D is undetermined. Germline lookup yields CDR1 DFQATT and CDR2 SNEGSKA (reference sequence). V was shortened by 6 bases and J by 0 bases, with 2 bases between the two germline ends. CDR3 length: 10 residues. CDR3 loop: CSAYQETQYF. DNA of the CDR3: TGCAGTGCCTACCAAGAGACCCAGTACTTC.

CDR3 in amino acids: CASSEGAGQGDSYEQYF. The DNA for the CDR3 is TGTGCCAGCAGTGAAGGGGCGGGACAGGGAGACTCCTACGAGCAGTACTTC. The V call is TRBV6-1, the J call TRBJ2-7; TRBD1 matches 9 bases. Germline CDR1 MNHNS, CDR2 SASEGT. V was pared by 1 base and J by 0 bases, with 7 bases of the junction left unmatched. The CDR3 is 17 amino acids.

The gene calls are TRBV10-3 and TRBJ2-3; TRBD2 matches at 9 bases. The CDR3 runs 17 residues. Per the germline V gene, CDR1 is ENHRY and CDR2 is SYGVKD. Trimming cost V 3 bases and J 4 bases; bases outside gene matches: 11. CDR3 sequence (DNA): TGTGCCATCAGTGAACCTAGCGGGGCCAACGGCCCAGATACGCAGTATTTT. Encoded protein: CAISEPSGANGPDTQYF.

This clone has just one count. This sequence joins TRBV5-6 and TRBJ1-2; possible D gene TRBD1, 6 bases. Looked up from germline, CDR1 is SGHDT and CDR2 is YYEEEE. V lost 2 bases, J lost 7 bases, and 15 bases lay in between. CDR3 length: 14 amino acids. This CDR3 reads CASSFTGRSGGYTF. The CDR3 nucleotides are TGTGCCAGCAGCTTCACAGGGCGTTCGGGTGGCTACACCTTC.

This clone was counted only a few times. The J gene is TRBJ2-2, the V gene TRBV25-1; TRBD1 matches at 7 bases. Germline CDR1 and CDR2: MGHDK and SYGVNS. This CDR3 contains 15 residues. After removal of 3 bases from V and 6 bases from J, the junction contained 7 bases not matched to a gene. The DNA for the CDR3 is TGTGCCAGCAGTGACCCCGGGACAGTCGCCGGGGAGCTGTTTTTT. Translation: CASSDPGTVAGELFF. The variable domain in full, with the rest retrieved from reference TRBV25-1 and TRBJ2-2, is EADIYQTPRYLVIGTGKKITLECSQTMGHDKMYWYQQDPGMELHLIHYSYGVNSTEKGDLSSESTVSRIRTEHFPLTLESARPSHTSQYLCASSDPGTVAGELFFGEGSRLTVL.

This clone was found once. The V call is TRBV19, the J call TRBJ1-6; the D gene is possibly TRBD1 (5 bases). This CDR3 has 17 amino acids. Per germline, CDR1 LNHDA and CDR2 SQIVND (reference sequence). Trimming cost V 6 bases and J 0 bases, with 15 bases left between them. The CDR3 here is CASSLYTGSSYNSPLHF. The CDR3 bases are TGTGCCAGTAGCCTCTACACAGGCAGCTCCTATAATTCACCCCTCCACTTT.

The rearrangement joins TRBV15 to TRBJ1-2; D remains unclear. Germline CDR1 LNHNV, CDR2 YYDKDF (reference sequence). V was pared by 4 bases and J by 7 bases, with 19 bases between. The CDR3 totals 15 residues. The chain's CDR3 is CATSKQQGLVLGYTF. In nucleotides, the CDR3 is TGTGCCACCAGCAAACAACAAGGTTTAGTCCTTGGCTACACCTTC.

This chain joins TRBV19 and TRBJ2-2, with D perhaps matching TRBD1 (5 bases). Germline CDR1 is LNHDA and CDR2 is SQIVND (reference sequence). The CDR3 covers 19 residues. V was shortened by 3 bases and J by 0 bases, with 20 bases between the two germline ends. DNA of the CDR3: TGTGCCAGTAGTATGAACGGGCAGGGTCAGTATTCGAACACCGGGGAGCTGTTTTTT. It translates to CASSMNGQGQYSNTGELFF.

As DNA, the CDR3 is TGTGCCAGCAGTTACAAGCCACCCTATAGCAATCAGCCCCAGCATTTT. This gives the protein CASSYKPPYSNQPQHF. The rearrangement links TRBV6-5 to TRBJ1-5; no firm D call. The V gene lost 2 bases and the J gene lost 0 bases, with 11 bases spanning the gap. The germline gives CDR1 MNHEY, CDR2 SVGAGI. The CDR3 totals 16 residues.

In this sample, this clone turned up once. The genes are TRBV29-1 and TRBJ2-5, with D perhaps assigned TRBD1 or TRBD2 (7 bases each). V gave up 6 bases and J gave up 4 bases, with 12 bases separating them. This CDR3 spans 12 amino acids. Per the germline V gene, CDR1 is SQVTM and CDR2 is ANQGSEA. CDR3: CSVQRDRETQYF. The CDR3 DNA sequence: TGCAGCGTCCAGCGGGACAGAGAGACCCAGTACTTC.

This sequence joins TRBV14 and TRBJ1-1; a weak D match, TRBD1 (6 bases). Germline values: CDR1 SGHDN, CDR2 FVKESK. CDR3 length: 18 amino acids. V gave up 1 base and J gave up 3 bases, with 21 bases separating them. The CDR3 loop reads CASSQVYRVNSRYTEAFF. DNA of the CDR3: TGTGCCAGCAGCCAAGTTTACAGGGTGAATAGTAGGTACACTGAAGCTTTCTTT. Looking up the rest from reference TRBV14 and TRBJ1-1 gives the full variable domain: EAGVTQFPSHSVIEKGQTVTLRCDPISGHDNLYWYRRVMGKEIKFLLHFVKESKQDESGMPNNRFLAERTGGTYSTLKVQPAELEDSGVYFCASSQVYRVNSRYTEAFFGQGTRLTVV.

The chain couples TRBV7-3 to TRBJ1-2, with 8 bases identical to TRBD1. After removal of 5 bases from V and 3 bases from J, the junction contained 8 bases not matched to a gene. The germline V gene has CDR1 SGHTA and CDR2 FQGTGA. This CDR3 is built from 15 residues. The CDR3 DNA is TGTGCCAGCAGCCCCGAACCGACAGGGGACTATGGCTACACCTTC. Translated: CASSPEPTGDYGYTF.

The chain is built from TRBV9 and TRBJ1-2; TRBD1 is a possible D gene (6 bases). V shed 0 bases and J shed 4 bases, with 16 bases lying between them. The CDR3 runs 16 residues. Germline V gene lookup returns CDR1 SGDLS and CDR2 YYNGEE. The CDR3 reads CASSVAPHREAYGYTF. The CDR3 DNA sequence: TGTGCCAGCAGCGTAGCTCCCCACAGGGAGGCCTATGGCTACACCTTC.

V gene TRBV11-2 combines with J gene TRBJ1-3; D may be TRBD1 (5 bases). Germline CDR1 and CDR2: SGHAT and FQNNGV. The CDR3 is made up of 16 amino acids. The V and J ends lost 7 bases and 0 bases respectively, with 16 bases between them. The CDR3 reads CASTRGGYDSGNTIYF. The CDR3 coding sequence is TGTGCCAGCACCCGGGGCGGGTACGACTCTGGAAACACCATATATTTT.

The chain combines TRBV7-3 with TRBJ2-1, with TRBD1 as a possible D gene (5 bases). This CDR3 has 15 amino acids. Germline-derived CDR1 and CDR2 are SGHTA and FQGTGA. V was pared by 3 bases and J by 0 bases, with 9 bases between. For the CDR3, the DNA is TGTGCCAGCAGCTTCTCAGGGTACTCCTACAATGAGCAGTTCTTC. It encodes CASSFSGYSYNEQFF.

The chain employs TRBV6-5 and TRBJ1-3; no clear D. V lost 8 bases and J 4 bases, leaving 6 bases between the germline ends. The CDR3 contains 11 residues. CDR1 is MNHEY and CDR2 is SVGAGI in the germline V gene. The CDR3 reads CASARGNTIYF. In nucleotides, the CDR3 is TGTGCCAGCGCTAGAGGAAACACCATATATTTT.

The chain has TRBV9 and TRBJ2-3; D ambiguous. The CDR3 contains 13 residues. The germline V gene encodes CDR1 SGDLS and CDR2 YYNGEE. V was trimmed by 9 bases and J by 6 bases, leaving 17 bases between them. The CDR3 nucleotides read TGTGCCACCTCAGACTCCGGAAGCGATACGCAGTATTTT. This encodes CATSDSGSDTQYF.

V usage is TRBV14 and J usage is TRBJ2-7; D is ambiguous. The V end lost 9 bases, the J end lost 4 bases, and 7 bases lay between the germline ends. Germline V gene sequence: CDR1 SGHDN, CDR2 FVKESK. The CDR3 runs to 10 residues. DNA of the CDR3: TGTGCCAGTGCCAAATACGAGCAGTACTTC. Its translation is CASAKYEQYF.

CDR3 region: CASSESGGTDTQYF. In nucleotides, the CDR3 is TGCGCCAGCAGTGAGTCTGGGGGCACAGATACGCAGTATTTT. The chain employs TRBV10-2 and TRBJ2-3; D remains unclear. V lost 0 bases and J 1 base, leaving 5 bases between the germline ends. Per germline, CDR1 WSHSY and CDR2 SAAADI. This CDR3 has 14 residues.

The J gene is TRBJ1-5, the V gene TRBV30; TRBD1 is a possible D gene (5 bases). The V gene lost 6 bases and the J gene lost 5 bases, with 14 bases spanning the gap. The CDR3 runs 13 residues. Germline CDR1 GTSNPN, CDR2 SVGIG (reference sequence). The CDR3 region is CACGHAAYQPQHF. The CDR3 bases are TGTGCCTGTGGACATGCGGCATATCAGCCCCAGCATTTT.

This chain connects TRBV24-1 to TRBJ2-1, with D unclear. Germline V gene data show CDR1 as KGHDR and CDR2 as SFDVKD. V lost 3 bases and J 0 bases, leaving 8 bases between the germline ends. There are 15 residues in the CDR3. The CDR3 DNA reads as TGTGCCACCAGTGATAGGTCGCGCTCCTACAATGAGCAGTTCTTC. The encoded protein is CATSDRSRSYNEQFF.

J is TRBJ1-1 and V is TRBV24-1; no clear D gene. Per the germline V gene, CDR1 is KGHDR and CDR2 is SFDVKD. The CDR3 has 13 amino acids. V gave up 5 bases and J gave up 3 bases, with 9 bases separating them. As DNA, the CDR3 is TGTGCCACCAGTGCCCAAAGGGACACTGAAGCTTTCTTT. As protein: CATSAQRDTEAFF.

The gene calls are TRBV28 and TRBJ1-6; 9 bases agree with TRBD1. Trimming cost V 2 bases and J 9 bases; bases outside gene matches: 5. CDR1 is MDHEN, CDR2 SYDVKM, per germline. The CDR3 consists of 15 residues. CDR3 bases: TGTGCCAGCAGTTTAACCGGGACAGGGACTTCACCCCTCCACTTT. Encoded protein: CASSLTGTGTSPLHF. Looking up the rest from reference TRBV28 and TRBJ1-6 gives the full variable domain: DVKVTQSSRYLVKRTGEKVFLECVQDMDHENMFWYRQDPGLGLRLIYFSYDVKMKEKGDIPEGYSVSREKKERFSLILESASTNQTSMYLCASSLTGTGTSPLHFGNGTRLTVT.